This T cell receptor (beta chain) is from a study of cytomegalovirus exposure and HLA in healthy donors. For the study at large: Earlier sequencing of approximately 200 million T cells yielded nearly 120 million unique TCR beta sequences. Whole-study results and caveats: Researchers reported in a later analysis that a missense DCLRE1C variant was tied to TCR beta V- and J-gene trimming. Reports state that TCR beta sequences accurately predicted most subjects' HLA-A and HLA-B alleles.

Amplification used 60 Vbeta primers and 13 Jbeta primers. Only in-frame clones appear in the TCRdb table, and some are missing; sequencing was by immunoSEQ multiplex PCR. This sample has about 190,000 clones, with roughly 81% found just once. This clone was seen only once. Its antigen is still unknown. The sample comprised PBMCs. This receptor was taken from a woman aged 30 to 39 in good health and CMV-seropositive.

The CDR3 sequence: CASSSSGRAGEQYF. The CDR3 DNA sequence: TGTGCCAGCAGTTCTAGCGGGAGGGCTGGCGAGCAGTACTTC. The chain couples TRBV6-1 to TRBJ2-7, with TRBD2 matching 12 bases. Unmatched junction bases numbered 5, after V lost 5 bases and J lost 6 bases. This CDR3 spans 14 amino acids. From germline, CDR1 is MNHNS and CDR2 SASEGT.